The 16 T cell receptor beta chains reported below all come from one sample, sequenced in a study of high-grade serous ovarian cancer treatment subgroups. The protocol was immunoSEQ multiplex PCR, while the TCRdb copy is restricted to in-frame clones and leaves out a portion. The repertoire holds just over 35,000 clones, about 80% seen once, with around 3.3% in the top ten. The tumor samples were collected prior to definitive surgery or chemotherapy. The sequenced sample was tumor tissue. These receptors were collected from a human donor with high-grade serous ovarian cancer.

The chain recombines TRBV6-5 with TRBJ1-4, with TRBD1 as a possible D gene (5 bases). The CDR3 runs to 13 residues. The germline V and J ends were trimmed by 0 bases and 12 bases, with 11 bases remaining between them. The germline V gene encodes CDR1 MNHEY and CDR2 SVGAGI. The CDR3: CASSYSTVGQLFF. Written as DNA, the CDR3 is TGTGCCAGCAGTTACTCGACCGTGGGACAACTGTTTTTT.

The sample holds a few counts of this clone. The CDR3: CASSPGQDYGYTF. The DNA for the CDR3 is TGTGCCAGCAGCCCGGGTCAGGACTATGGCTACACCTTC. The chain uses TRBV11-2 and TRBJ1-2, with D hard to call. Trimming shortened V by 5 bases and J by 3 bases, and 10 bases separated the two germline ends. The CDR3 loop spans 13 amino acids. Germline-derived CDR1 and CDR2 are SGHAT and FQNNGV.

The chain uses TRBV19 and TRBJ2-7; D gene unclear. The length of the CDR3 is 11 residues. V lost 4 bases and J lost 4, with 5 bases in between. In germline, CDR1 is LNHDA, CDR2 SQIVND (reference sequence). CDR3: CASSSGYEQYF. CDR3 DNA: TGTGCCAGTAGTAGCGGATACGAGCAGTACTTC.

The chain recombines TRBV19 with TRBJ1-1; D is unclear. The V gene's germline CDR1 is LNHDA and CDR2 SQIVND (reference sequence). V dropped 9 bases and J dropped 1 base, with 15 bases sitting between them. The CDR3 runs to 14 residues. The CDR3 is CASRPRSWNTEAFF. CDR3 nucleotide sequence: TGTGCCAGCCGTCCCCGGTCGTGGAACACTGAAGCTTTCTTT.

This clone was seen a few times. The CDR3 nucleotides are TGTGCCAGCAGCCAATTCGGACAGACCTACGAGCAGTACTTC. Translation: CASSQFGQTYEQYF. The genes are TRBV4-2 and TRBJ2-7, with D possibly TRBD1 on 6 matching bases. The V and J ends lost 2 bases and 2 bases respectively, with 10 bases between them. The CDR3 loop spans 14 amino acids. Germline V gene lookup returns CDR1 LGHNA and CDR2 YNFKEQ.

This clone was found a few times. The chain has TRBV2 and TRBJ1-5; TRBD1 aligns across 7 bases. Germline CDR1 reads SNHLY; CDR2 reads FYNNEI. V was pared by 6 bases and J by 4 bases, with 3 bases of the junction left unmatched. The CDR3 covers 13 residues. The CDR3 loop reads CASREQGNQPQHF. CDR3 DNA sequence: TGTGCCAGCAGAGAACAGGGGAATCAGCCCCAGCATTTT.

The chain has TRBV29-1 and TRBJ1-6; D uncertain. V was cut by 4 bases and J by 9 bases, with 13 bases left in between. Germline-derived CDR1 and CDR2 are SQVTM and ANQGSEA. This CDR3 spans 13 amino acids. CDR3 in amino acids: CSVVVSLGSPLHF. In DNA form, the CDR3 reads TGCAGCGTTGTTGTGAGCCTAGGTTCACCCCTCCACTTT. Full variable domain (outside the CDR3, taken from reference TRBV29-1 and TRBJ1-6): SAVISQKPSRDICQRGTSLTIQCQVDSQVTMMFWYRQQPGQSLTLIATANQGSEATYESGFVIDKFPISRPNLTFSTLTVSNMSPEDSSIYLCSVVVSLGSPLHFGNGTRLTVT.

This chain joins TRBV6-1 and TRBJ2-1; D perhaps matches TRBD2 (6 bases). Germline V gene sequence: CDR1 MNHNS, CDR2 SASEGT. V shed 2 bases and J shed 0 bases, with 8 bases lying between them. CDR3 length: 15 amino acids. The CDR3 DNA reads TGTGCCAGCAGTGAACGGGAGTCCTCCTACAATGAGCAGTTCTTC. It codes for CASSERESSYNEQFF.

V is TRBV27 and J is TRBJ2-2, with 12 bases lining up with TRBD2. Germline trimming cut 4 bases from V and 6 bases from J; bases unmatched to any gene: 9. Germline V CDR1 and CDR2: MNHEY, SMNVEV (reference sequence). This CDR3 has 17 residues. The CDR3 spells CASSSTSGRRVAGELFF. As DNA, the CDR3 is TGTGCCAGCAGTTCGACTAGCGGGAGACGGGTGGCCGGGGAGCTGTTTTTT.

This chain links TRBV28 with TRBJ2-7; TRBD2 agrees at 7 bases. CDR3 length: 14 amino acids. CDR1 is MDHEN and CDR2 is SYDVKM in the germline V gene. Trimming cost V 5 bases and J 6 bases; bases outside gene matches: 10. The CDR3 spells CASSQAALAAEQYF. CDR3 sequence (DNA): TGTGCCAGCAGTCAGGCTGCCCTAGCGGCCGAGCAGTACTTC.

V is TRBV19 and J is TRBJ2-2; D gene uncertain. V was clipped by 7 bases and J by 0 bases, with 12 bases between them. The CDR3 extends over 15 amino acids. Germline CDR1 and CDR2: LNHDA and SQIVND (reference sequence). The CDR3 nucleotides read TGTGCCAGTAACCGGGCCATAGCGAACACCGGGGAGCTGTTTTTT. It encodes CASNRAIANTGELFF.

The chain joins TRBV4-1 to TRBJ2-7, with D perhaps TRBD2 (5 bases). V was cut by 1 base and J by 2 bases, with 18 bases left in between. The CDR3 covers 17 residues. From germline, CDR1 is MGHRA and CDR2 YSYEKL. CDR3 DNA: TGCGCCAGCAGCCAAGGTTTGGTTACGGGGTCCCCCTACGAGCAGTACTTC. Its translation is CASSQGLVTGSPYEQYF.

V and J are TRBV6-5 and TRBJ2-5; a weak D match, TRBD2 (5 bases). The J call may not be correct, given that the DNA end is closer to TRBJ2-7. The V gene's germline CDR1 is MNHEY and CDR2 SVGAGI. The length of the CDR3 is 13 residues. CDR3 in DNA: TGTGCCAGCACAAGAGGGAAATCCTACGAGCAGTACTTC. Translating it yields CASTRGKSYEQYF.

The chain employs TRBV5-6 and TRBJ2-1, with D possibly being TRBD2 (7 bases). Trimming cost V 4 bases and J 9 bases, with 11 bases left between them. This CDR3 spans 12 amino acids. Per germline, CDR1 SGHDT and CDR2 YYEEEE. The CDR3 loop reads CASSLGGAEQFF. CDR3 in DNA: TGTGCCAGCAGCCTGGGGGGGGCTGAGCAGTTCTTC.

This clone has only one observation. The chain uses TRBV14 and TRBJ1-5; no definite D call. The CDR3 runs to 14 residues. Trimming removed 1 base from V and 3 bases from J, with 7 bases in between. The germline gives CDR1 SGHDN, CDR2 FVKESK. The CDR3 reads CASSQASDNQPQHF. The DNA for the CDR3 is TGTGCCAGCAGCCAAGCGTCGGACAATCAGCCCCAGCATTTT.

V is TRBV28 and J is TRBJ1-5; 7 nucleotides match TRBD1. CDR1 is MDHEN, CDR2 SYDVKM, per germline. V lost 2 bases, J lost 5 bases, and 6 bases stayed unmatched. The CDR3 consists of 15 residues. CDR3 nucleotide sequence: TGTGCCAGCAGTTTAGTCAGGGGGTCGCATCAGCCCCAGCATTTT. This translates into CASSLVRGSHQPQHF.